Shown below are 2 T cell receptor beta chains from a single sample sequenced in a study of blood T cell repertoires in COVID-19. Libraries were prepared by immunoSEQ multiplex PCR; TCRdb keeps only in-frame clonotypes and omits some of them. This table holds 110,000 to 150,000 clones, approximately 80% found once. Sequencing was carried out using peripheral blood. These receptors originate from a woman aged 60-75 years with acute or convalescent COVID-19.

The CDR3 spells CASIRTSGETQYF. The CDR3 DNA is TGTGCCAGCATAAGAACTAGCGGGGAGACCCAGTACTTC. This chain joins TRBV6-6 and TRBJ2-5, with TRBD2 matching over 9 bases. From germline, CDR1 is MNHNY and CDR2 SVGAGI (reference sequence). The CDR3 has 13 amino acids. With V trimmed by 7 bases and J by 5 bases, 5 bases remained unmatched.

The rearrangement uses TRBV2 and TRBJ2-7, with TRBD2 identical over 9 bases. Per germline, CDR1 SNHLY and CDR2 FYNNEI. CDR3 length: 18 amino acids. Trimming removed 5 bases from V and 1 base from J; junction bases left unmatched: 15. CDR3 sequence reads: CASSTDIRRLAASYEQYF. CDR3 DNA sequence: TGTGCCAGCAGTACGGACATAAGAAGACTAGCGGCTTCCTACGAGCAGTACTTC.